Given below is one T cell receptor (beta chain) in context. Antigen unknown. The sample comes from a study of cytomegalovirus exposure and HLA in healthy donors. Study summary: The roughly 120 validation repertoires, a later analysis reported, used the same platform as the 550 to 700 repertoires from the first cohort. General study results and limits: Using the classifier, cytomegalovirus status was reportedly diagnosed with high specificity and sensitivity. Testing in vitro showed a few CMV-associated chains specific for CMV antigens.

CDR3 length equals 14 residues. The V gene lost 5 bases and the J gene lost 9 bases, with 14 bases spanning the gap. Germline lookup yields CDR1 KGHSH and CDR2 LQKENI. Only in-frame clones appear in the TCRdb table, and some are missing; sequencing was by immunoSEQ multiplex PCR. The table lists some 140,000 clones, approximately 84% of them singletons. Material: PBMCs. The clonotype originates from a young woman in good health and CMV-seronegative. This sequence joins TRBV18 and TRBJ1-6; tentatively, D is TRBD1 (5 bases). The CDR3: CASSVKDTASPLHF. The CDR3 bases are TGTGCCAGCTCAGTAAAGGACACCGCTTCACCCCTCCACTTT. Together with reference TRBV18 and TRBJ1-6, the CDR3 gives the full variable domain: NAGVMQNPRHLVRRRGQEARLRCSPMKGHSHVYWYRQLPEEGLKFMVYLQKENIIDESGMPKERFSAEFPKEGPSILRIQQVVRGDSAAYFCASSVKDTASPLHFGNGTRLTVT.